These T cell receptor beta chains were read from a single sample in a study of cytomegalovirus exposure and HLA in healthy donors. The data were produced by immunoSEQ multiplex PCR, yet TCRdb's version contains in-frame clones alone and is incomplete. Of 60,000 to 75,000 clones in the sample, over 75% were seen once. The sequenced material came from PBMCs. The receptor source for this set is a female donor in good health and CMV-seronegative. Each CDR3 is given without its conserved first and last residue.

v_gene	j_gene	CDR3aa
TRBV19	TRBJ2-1	ASSTDRGPYNEQF
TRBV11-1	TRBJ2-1	ASSLLGTSLVNEQF
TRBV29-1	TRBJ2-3	SVGSSGRITDTQY
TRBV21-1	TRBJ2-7	ASSKGVAGGSYEQY
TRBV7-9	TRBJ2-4	ASSLGLAGLAKNIQY
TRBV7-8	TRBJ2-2	ASSRRDRRGTGELF
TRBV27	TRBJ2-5	ASSLVDRGGEQY
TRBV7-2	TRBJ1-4	ASSSHRGPGEKLF
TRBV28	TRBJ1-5	ASSLGGGGNQPQH
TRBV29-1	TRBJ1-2	SAEGNSGGYT
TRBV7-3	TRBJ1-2	ASSFSGGNGGYT
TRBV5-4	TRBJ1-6	ASSLDVDRTNSPLH
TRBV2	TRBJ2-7	ASSERGTSGSRDEQY
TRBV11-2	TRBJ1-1	ASSLVTGRAF
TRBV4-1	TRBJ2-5	ASSPLSTGGQETQY
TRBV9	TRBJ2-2	ASSVQGSTGELF